This is a list of T cell receptor beta chains from one sample in a study of identical twins. TCRdb re-analysed the 5' RACE reads in MiXCR, keeping a single row per CDR3 protein. The table lists 1.5 million to 2 million distinct CDR3 sequences, under 35% of them singletons, with 0.27% in the top ten. What was sequenced was cord blood. These receptors all come from a newborn girl in good health. Both conserved end residues are part of each CDR3. D genes are given only for firm matches. Clone size, where shown, is once, few, many, or a class for clones that have expanded.

size	D	V	J	DNA	CDR3
few	-	TRBV25-1	TRBJ2-3	TGTGCCAGCAGTGAATATGGCGCTAGCGCTAGCACAGATACGCAGTATTTT	CASSEYGASASTDTQYF
-	TRBD2	TRBV19	TRBJ2-5	TGTGCCAGTAAAGCGATCGGACTAGCGGGAGTGGAGACCCAGTACTTC	CASKAIGLAGVETQYF
-	-	TRBV20-1	TRBJ1-1	TGCAGTGCTAGACGACGGGGCAAGAACACTGAAGCTTTCTTT	CSARRRGKNTEAFF
-	-	TRBV29-1	TRBJ2-2	TGCAGCGTCCCAACAGGGTACGCTACCGGGGAGCTGTTTTTT	CSVPTGYATGELFF
-	-	TRBV3-1	TRBJ2-5	TGTGCCAGCAGCCTTTCAGGAGACGGGCGAGGGGAGCAGTACTTC	CASSLSGDGRGEQYF
-	-	TRBV7-6	TRBJ2-1	TGTGCCAGCAGCTCAAACCCGGGGGCGTACAATGAGCAGTTCTTC	CASSSNPGAYNEQFF
once	TRBD1	TRBV12-3/TRBV12-4	TRBJ1-2	TGTGCCAGCACCCCGGACAGGGGGGAAGGCTACACCTTC	CASTPDRGEGYTF
-	TRBD1	TRBV28	TRBJ2-7	TGTGCCAGCAGTTTAATGTGGGACAGGGCCTACAATGAGCAGTACTTC	CASSLMWDRAYNEQYF
-	TRBD2	TRBV12-3/TRBV12-4	TRBJ2-5	TGTGCCAGCAGTTTAAGTGGTAGCGGGGGGGCACGGGAGACCCAGTACTTC	CASSLSGSGGARETQYF
-	-	TRBV3-1	TRBJ1-2	TGTGCCAGCAGCCAGAGAACAGCAAACCATGGCTACACCTTC	CASSQRTANHGYTF
-	TRBD1	TRBV11-2	TRBJ2-7	TGTGCCAGCAGCAGAATACGGGGACAGGGGAACTACGAGCAGTACTTC	CASSRIRGQGNYEQYF
-	-	TRBV6-6	TRBJ1-6	TGTGCCAGCAGTTACTCGAGTGGGATACTATTAAATTCACCCCTCCACTTT	CASSYSSGILLNSPLHF
few	TRBD1	TRBV19	TRBJ2-7	TGTGCCAGTAGTATCCGGGGACAGGGTTTCTACGAGCAGTACTTC	CASSIRGQGFYEQYF
many	TRBD2	TRBV29-1	TRBJ2-3	TGCAGCGGTACCTCGGGACTAGAGGGTACGCAGTATTTT	CSGTSGLEGTQYF
-	-	TRBV12-3/TRBV12-4	TRBJ2-4	TGTGCCAGCAGTCCCTCCGGGGCCCGGCAGTACTTC	CASSPSGARQYF
many	-	TRBV6-1	TRBJ2-7	TGTGCCAGCAGTGATCGCCAGGGATCCTACGAGCAGTACTTC	CASSDRQGSYEQYF
-	-	TRBV4-2	TRBJ2-7	TGTGCCAGCAGCCAAGATTTCGGGGCCTACAATGAGCAGTACTTC	CASSQDFGAYNEQYF
-	-	TRBV27	TRBJ2-1	TGTGCCAGCAGTTTGGGTCGGAACAGTGGGTTCAATGAGCAGTTCTTC	CASSLGRNSGFNEQFF
-	-	TRBV4-1	TRBJ2-3	TGCGCCAGCAGGCCCTACCAGGGGAAGATGGTAGATACGCAGTATTTT	CASRPYQGKMVDTQYF
-	TRBD1	TRBV10-3	TRBJ1-4	TGTGCCATCAGTGACACAGACAGGGGACGAGAAAAACTGTTTTTT	CAISDTDRGREKLFF
many	-	TRBV5-1	TRBJ2-7	TGCGCCAGCAGCTTGAGTCTAGGGACTTCCTCCTACGAGCAGTACTTC	CASSLSLGTSSYEQYF
-	-	TRBV7-9	TRBJ2-5	TGTGCCAGCAGCTTAAAAGGGCAGTTCCAAGAGACCCAGTACTTC	CASSLKGQFQETQYF
-	TRBD2	TRBV7-9	TRBJ2-5	TGTGCCAGCAGCTTAGGACTAGCGGGAGAGAAGACCCAGTACTTC	CASSLGLAGEKTQYF
few	-	TRBV5-6	TRBJ1-2	TGTGCCAGCAGCTTGAATGTCCCGAGAAAGGCTAACTATGGCTACACCTTC	CASSLNVPRKANYGYTF
-	-	TRBV12-3/TRBV12-4	TRBJ1-2	TGTGCCAGCAGTTCAGGTGGAGGTAACCTCTATGGCTACACCTTC	CASSSGGGNLYGYTF
-	-	TRBV15	TRBJ1-5	TGTGCCGCCAGCAGTTTCCAGGGGCAGCCCCAGCATTTT	CAASSFQGQPQHF
few	TRBD2	TRBV4-1	TRBJ2-7	TGCGCCAGCAGCCGAGAGCGGGGGAGATTCTACGAGCAGTACTTC	CASSRERGRFYEQYF
-	TRBD2	TRBV20-1	TRBJ2-5	TGCAGTGCTAGAGATTGGGAGGGACGTCAAGAGACCCAGTACTTC	CSARDWEGRQETQYF
-	-	TRBV7-2	TRBJ2-3	TGTGCCAGCAGCGTCCAGGAGCTAGGAGATACGCAGTATTTT	CASSVQELGDTQYF
many	-	TRBV7-9	TRBJ2-3	TGTGCCAGCAGCTTCGGTGGTACGCAGTATTTT	CASSFGGTQYF
few	-	TRBV28	TRBJ2-7	TGTGCCAGCAGTTTATGGGGGAGACCCCAATACGAGCAGTACTTC	CASSLWGRPQYEQYF
many	TRBD2	TRBV28	TRBJ2-1	TGTGCCAGCAGCACCCTTTCTAGCGGGACCAATGAGCAGTTCTTC	CASSTLSSGTNEQFF